The present T cell receptor (beta chain) was sequenced within a study of T cells in localized non-small cell lung cancer. TCRdb's copy holds only in-frame clones and misses some; the assay was immunoSEQ multiplex PCR. The sample contains roughly 21,000 clones, approximately 84% of which appear only once. Material: peripheral blood, obtained before any cancer treatment. This clonotype was obtained from a man aged 40-75 years with stage I lung adenocarcinoma.

CDR3 residues: CASSHSGTGSYEQYF. The CDR3 DNA is TGCGCCAGCAGCCACTCCGGGACAGGGTCCTACGAGCAGTACTTC. V and J are TRBV4-3 and TRBJ2-7; 9 bases line up with TRBD1. Unmatched junction bases numbered 4, after V lost 3 bases and J lost 1 base. CDR1 is LGHNA and CDR2 is YSLEER in the germline V gene. CDR3 length equals 15 residues.